Listed here is a single T cell receptor (beta chain). The junction shows a germline mismatch at one end, possibly a read error. Individuals with ophthalmopathy presented a Clinical Activity Score of at least 3, a NOSPECS grade of at least 4 and a duration under 3 months. PBMCs were sourced from less than 12 ml fresh peripheral blood. This sample was included in a study of T cells in Graves' hyperthyroidism and ophthalmopathy. The source material, RNA transcripts, was used to amplify TCR beta CDR3 regions. RT-PCR in the first round (using the HTBI primer set) targeted the TCR CDR3. TCRdb passed the multiplex PCR reads through MiXCR, listing each CDR3 protein once. The sample records fewer than 250,000 distinct CDR3 sequences, approximately 25% being singletons. The TCR originated in a woman in her thirties or forties with Graves' ophthalmopathy. The sequenced material came from blood.

CDR3 region: CASSDSGEGQPQLF. The DNA of the CDR3 is TGTGCCAGCAGTGATTCGGGGGAGGGTCAGCCCCAGCTTTTT. The chain uses TRBV25-1 and TRBJ1-5, with D maybe TRBD1 (5 bases). Germline-derived CDR1 and CDR2 are MGHDK and SYGVNS. This CDR3 is 14 amino acids long. Full variable domain (missing parts from reference TRBV25-1 and TRBJ1-5): EADIYQTPRYLVIGTGKKITLECSQTMGHDKMYWYQQDPGMELHLIHYSYGVNSTEKGDLSSESTVSRIRTEHFPLTLESARPSHTSQYLCASSDSGEGQPQLFGDGTRLSIL.